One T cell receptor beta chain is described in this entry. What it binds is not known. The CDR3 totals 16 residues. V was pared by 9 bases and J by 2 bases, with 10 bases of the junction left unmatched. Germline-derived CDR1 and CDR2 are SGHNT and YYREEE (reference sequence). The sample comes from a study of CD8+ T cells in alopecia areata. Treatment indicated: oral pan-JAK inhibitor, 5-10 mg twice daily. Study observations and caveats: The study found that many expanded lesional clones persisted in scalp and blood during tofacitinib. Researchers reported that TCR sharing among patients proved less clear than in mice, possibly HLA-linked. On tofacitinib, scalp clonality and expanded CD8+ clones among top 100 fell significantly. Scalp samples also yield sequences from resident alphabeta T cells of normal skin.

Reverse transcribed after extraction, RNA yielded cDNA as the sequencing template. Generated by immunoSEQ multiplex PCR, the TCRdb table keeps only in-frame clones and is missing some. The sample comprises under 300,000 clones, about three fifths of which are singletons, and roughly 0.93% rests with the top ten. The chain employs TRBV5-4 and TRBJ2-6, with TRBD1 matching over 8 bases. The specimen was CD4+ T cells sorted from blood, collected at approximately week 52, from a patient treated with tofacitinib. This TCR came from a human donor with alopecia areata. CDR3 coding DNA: TGTGCCACTGGACAGGGACACTCAACTGGGGCCAACGTCCTGACTTTC. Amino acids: CATGQGHSTGANVLTF.